One and the same sample provided the 28 T cell receptor beta chains below, sequenced in a study of pediatric ulcerative colitis. Profiling relied on immunoSEQ multiplex PCR, and the TCRdb table lists in-frame clones only, not all of them. The repertoire consists of fewer than 40,000 clones, with over 80% occurring once and the leading ten covering roughly 23%. Material for sequencing was blood. These receptors all come from a girl aged 10 to 17 with moderate ulcerative colitis.

The rearrangement links TRBV2 to TRBJ2-4; D is unclear. Looked up from germline, CDR1 is SNHLY and CDR2 is FYNNEI. The V end lost 7 bases, the J end lost 5 bases, and 12 bases lay between the germline ends. This CDR3 spans 13 amino acids. The chain's CDR3 is CASTWVVQNIQYF. The CDR3 DNA reads as TGTGCCAGCACATGGGTAGTCCAAAACATTCAGTACTTC.

This chain uses TRBV10-3 with TRBJ2-7; 9 positions match TRBD1. Germline V gene lookup returns CDR1 ENHRY and CDR2 SYGVKD. The CDR3 runs 16 residues. J gave up 2 bases and V 3 bases, and 8 bases lay outside the gene matches. The CDR3 DNA is TGTGCCATCAGTGACCCAGGACAGGGGTTTCCCTACGAGCAGTACTTC. This gives the protein CAISDPGQGFPYEQYF.

The chain links TRBV4-2 to TRBJ2-7; D perhaps matches TRBD1 (5 bases). Germline V gene data show CDR1 as LGHNA and CDR2 as YNFKEQ. This CDR3 contains 18 residues. V gave up 1 base and J gave up 0 bases, with 19 bases separating them. CDR3 residues: CASSQVPLGALTSYEQYF. For the CDR3, the DNA is TGTGCCAGCAGCCAAGTGCCTCTAGGGGCTTTAACCTCCTACGAGCAGTACTTC.

This chain uses TRBV27 with TRBJ1-1; D may be TRBD1 (6 bases). Trimming left V 6 bases short and J 3 bases short, with 11 bases between. CDR3 size: 13 residues. Germline V gene data show CDR1 as MNHEY and CDR2 as SMNVEV (reference sequence). CDR3 sequence reads: CASRQGLDTEAFF. The CDR3 nucleotides read TGTGCCAGCAGACAGGGCTTGGACACTGAAGCTTTCTTT.

This chain uses TRBV30 with TRBJ2-3, with D possibly being TRBD1 or TRBD2 (6 bases each). V gave up 5 bases and J gave up 4 bases, with 19 bases separating them. This CDR3 contains 15 residues. From germline, CDR1 is GTSNPN and CDR2 SVGIG (reference sequence). Written as DNA, the CDR3 is TGTGCCTGGGTTACGGGTCCTAGGGGGGCAGATACGCAGTATTTT. Its translation is CAWVTGPRGADTQYF.

The chain recombines TRBV20-1 with TRBJ1-1; D unclear. CDR1 is DFQATT, CDR2 SNEGSKA, per germline (reference sequence). V was clipped by 8 bases and J by 3 bases, with 10 bases between them. There are 11 residues in the CDR3. CDR3: CSTYLHTEAFF. CDR3 nucleotide sequence: TGCAGTACCTACCTCCACACTGAAGCTTTCTTT.

The V call is TRBV28, the J call TRBJ2-7, with 11 bases lining up with TRBD2. This CDR3 is built from 15 residues. CDR1 is MDHEN, CDR2 SYDVKM, per germline. The J segment lost 2 bases and the V segment lost 6 bases, leaving 6 bases of the junction unmatched. CDR3 loop: CASRSLAGGTYEQYF. DNA of the CDR3: TGTGCCAGCAGATCCCTAGCGGGAGGTACCTACGAGCAGTACTTC.

Remarks on this clone: Additional DNA sequences in this sample encode the identical CDR3. This chain joins TRBV18 and TRBJ2-1; possible D gene TRBD2, 5 bases. The CDR3 totals 12 residues. Looked up from germline, CDR1 is KGHSH and CDR2 is LQKENI. With 3 bases removed from V and 7 bases from J, the gap between germline ends came to 7 bases. CDR3 in amino acids: CASSPGGNEQFF. The CDR3 DNA follows: TGTGCCAGCTCACCGGGCGGGAATGAGCAGTTCTTC.

The genes are TRBV5-1 and TRBJ1-2, with 8 bases lining up with TRBD1. This CDR3 region has 15 residues. Germline CDR1 and CDR2: SGHRS and YFSETQ. J was trimmed by 5 bases and V by 0 bases; bases with no gene match: 6. The CDR3 is CASSLGLDRGYGYTF. CDR3 DNA: TGCGCCAGCAGCTTGGGACTCGACAGGGGTTATGGCTACACCTTC.

The chain has TRBV30 and TRBJ2-5; 10 bases align to TRBD2. The ends lost 5 bases at V and 4 bases at J; junction bases unmatched: 22. The germline CDR1 and CDR2 sequences are GTSNPN and SVGIG (reference sequence). CDR3 size: 19 residues. CDR3 region: CAWSTYYGSLAGVRETQYF. As DNA, the CDR3 is TGTGCCTGGTCTACATACTATGGGAGTCTAGCGGGAGTCAGAGAGACCCAGTACTTC.

The chain uses TRBV29-1 and TRBJ1-2; TRBD1 agrees at 7 bases. Germline V gene lookup returns CDR1 SQVTM and CDR2 ANQGSEA. This CDR3 has 13 residues. V dropped 1 base and J dropped 8; count of bases not matched to a gene: 7. The CDR3 here is CSVEGQGRSGYTF. Here the CDR3 DNA reads TGCAGCGTTGAAGGACAGGGAAGGAGCGGCTACACCTTC.

The chain links TRBV5-6 to TRBJ1-6; 7 positions match TRBD1. Germline CDR1 reads SGHDT; CDR2 reads YYEEEE. Trimming took 5 bases from V and 10 from J; bases not matched to a gene: 12. This CDR3 region has 15 residues. The CDR3 DNA follows: TGTGCCAGCAGTCAACAGGGGAGAATAAAGTCACCCCTCCACTTT. It is translated as CASSQQGRIKSPLHF.

J is TRBJ2-1 and V is TRBV15; 11 positions match TRBD2. V was pared by 4 bases and J by 2 bases, with 4 bases of the junction left unmatched. The CDR3 spans 16 residues. Per germline, CDR1 LNHNV and CDR2 YYDKDF (reference sequence). CDR3 nucleotide sequence: TGTGCCACCAGCACCGTAGCGGGAGGGGCCTACAATGAGCAGTTCTTC. Protein sequence: CATSTVAGGAYNEQFF.

In its sample, this clone was seen a few times. An end of the junction differs from the germline gene, which may be a read error. The chain employs TRBV2 and TRBJ1-2, with D uncertain. Germline CDR1 SNHLY, CDR2 FYNNEI. CDR3 size: 13 residues. CDR3 DNA: TGTGCCAGCAGCGAAGGAGGGCTCGGTGGCTACACCTTC. Its translation: CASSEGGLGGYTF.

This sequence joins TRBV28 and TRBJ1-1; the match to TRBD1 covers 7 bases. CDR3 length equals 15 residues. V was pared by 4 bases and J by 4 bases, with 9 bases of the junction left unmatched. Germline CDR1 reads MDHEN; CDR2 reads SYDVKM. CDR3: CASSSTTGPGTEAFF. CDR3 nucleotides: TGTGCCAGCAGTTCCACGACAGGGCCCGGCACTGAAGCTTTCTTT. Full variable domain (outside the CDR3, taken from reference TRBV28 and TRBJ1-1): DVKVTQSSRYLVKRTGEKVFLECVQDMDHENMFWYRQDPGLGLRLIYFSYDVKMKEKGDIPEGYSVSREKKERFSLILESASTNQTSMYLCASSSTTGPGTEAFFGQGTRLTVV.

J is TRBJ2-7 and V is TRBV10-3; unclear D gene. Looked up from germline, CDR1 is ENHRY and CDR2 is SYGVKD. The ends were cut back, 3 bases at V and 3 bases at J, with 15 bases in the middle. The CDR3 totals 15 residues. The CDR3 spells CAISEGQNPFYEQYF. DNA of the CDR3: TGTGCCATCAGTGAAGGGCAGAATCCATTCTACGAGCAGTACTTC.

V gene TRBV7-2 combines with J gene TRBJ1-5; TRBD1 matches 12 bases. Germline lookup yields CDR1 SGHTA and CDR2 FQGNSA. V dropped 5 bases and J dropped 7; count of bases not matched to a gene: 9. This CDR3 spans 16 amino acids. CDR3 in DNA: TGTGCCAGCAGCCAAGGGGGGACAGGGGGCATCCAGCCCCAGCATTTT. It translates to CASSQGGTGGIQPQHF. Complete variable domain (other parts from reference TRBV7-2 and TRBJ1-5): GAGVSQSPSNKVTEKGKDVELRCDPISGHTALYWYRQSLGQGLEFLIYFQGNSAPDKSGLPSDRFSAERTGGSVSTLTIQRTQQEDSAVYLCASSQGGTGGIQPQHFGDGTRLSIL.

The chain is built from TRBV5-1 and TRBJ1-1; 8 bases fit TRBD1. The germline V gene has CDR1 SGHRS and CDR2 YFSETQ. The V segment lost 1 base and the J segment 0 bases; nucleotides outside the gene matches: 8. There are 17 residues in the CDR3. This chain's CDR3 is CASSLWPGGAMNTEAFF. The DNA for the CDR3 is TGCGCCAGCAGCTTGTGGCCAGGGGGCGCGATGAACACTGAAGCTTTCTTT.

The chain has TRBV6-5 and TRBJ1-2; TRBD1 might be the D (6 bases). From germline, CDR1 is MNHEY and CDR2 SVGAGI. Trimming took 6 bases from V and 2 from J, leaving 13 bases between them. The CDR3 length is 14 residues. CDR3 DNA sequence: TGTGCCAGCAGATCTATTACAGGGAACTATGGCTACACCTTC. It yields the protein CASRSITGNYGYTF.

The chain carries TRBV19 and TRBJ1-3; TRBD1 might be the D (5 bases). CDR3 length equals 20 residues. CDR1 and CDR2 (germline): LNHDA, SQIVND (reference sequence). The ends were cut back, 8 bases at V and 0 bases at J, with 29 bases in the middle. DNA for the CDR3: TGTGCCAGTCGTACACCAACAGGTTCCTTCTACCCCTACTCTGGAAACACCATATATTTT. Translation: CASRTPTGSFYPYSGNTIYF.

This chain links TRBV6-5 with TRBJ2-3; the D gene is possibly TRBD1 (6 bases). Trimming cost V 4 bases and J 2 bases, with 16 bases left between them. The germline V gene encodes CDR1 MNHEY and CDR2 SVGAGI. CDR3 length: 16 amino acids. CDR3 protein: CASSSTPRTVTDTQYF. DNA for the CDR3: TGTGCCAGCAGTTCGACTCCGCGGACAGTCACAGATACGCAGTATTTT.

This chain joins TRBV5-4 and TRBJ2-4; TRBD2 matches 7 bases. Looked up from germline, CDR1 is SGHNT and CDR2 is YYREEE (reference sequence). V lost 2 bases, J lost 7 bases, and 6 bases stayed unmatched. This CDR3 spans 14 amino acids. This CDR3 is CASSLRGEGNIQYF. Here the CDR3 DNA reads TGTGCCAGCAGCTTAAGAGGGGAGGGGAACATTCAGTACTTC.

CDR3 region: CASSPIPGQGSGNTIYF. DNA of the CDR3: TGTGCCAGCAGCCCCATCCCGGGACAGGGCTCTGGAAACACCATATATTTT. The chain links TRBV11-2 to TRBJ1-3; 9 bases fit TRBD1. Germline values: CDR1 SGHAT, CDR2 FQNNGV. Trimming cost V 5 bases and J 0 bases; bases outside gene matches: 8. This CDR3 is 17 amino acids long.

This chain connects TRBV19 to TRBJ1-2; 10 bases align to TRBD1. V trimming: 4 bases; J trimming: 6 bases; junction bases outside the gene matches: 8. CDR1 is LNHDA, CDR2 SQIVND, per germline (reference sequence). The CDR3 length is 15 residues. For the CDR3, the DNA is TGTGCCAGTAGTAGAGGGACAGGGGTTGAACATGGCTACACCTTC. This encodes CASSRGTGVEHGYTF.

The chain is built from TRBV12-1 and TRBJ1-1; the tabulated D call, TRBD1, remains unverified against the DNA. TRBV12-1 is a known pseudogene. This CDR3 has 20 amino acids. The CDR3: CASSLDRGRWAGCARSEAFF. For the CDR3, the DNA is TGTGCCAGCAGCTTGGACAGGGGAAGATGGGCCGGGTGTGCCCGGTCTGAAGCTTTCTTT.

This clone occurred a few times. The chain couples TRBV18 to TRBJ2-1, with a tentative D call TRBD2 (6 bases). There are 16 residues in the CDR3. From germline, CDR1 is KGHSH and CDR2 LQKENI. Trimming pared 2 bases from V and 5 bases from J, leaving 16 bases between. The CDR3 reads CASSPWTSGRNNEQFF. CDR3 DNA sequence: TGTGCCAGCTCACCATGGACAAGCGGGCGAAACAATGAGCAGTTCTTC.

This chain uses TRBV18 with TRBJ1-1, with 7 bases lining up with TRBD1. Losses at the gene ends were 4 bases for V and 5 bases for J; bases not matched to a gene: 10. The CDR3 has 15 amino acids. Germline values: CDR1 KGHSH, CDR2 LQKENI. The chain's CDR3 is CASSRSTGRETEAFF. The CDR3 nucleotides are TGTGCCAGCTCACGCTCGACAGGGCGTGAAACTGAAGCTTTCTTT.

The chain couples TRBV28 to TRBJ2-3; 11 bases map to TRBD2. This CDR3 has 13 residues. V was pared by 4 bases and J by 11 bases, with 5 bases of the junction left unmatched. Germline V lookup: CDR1 MDHEN, CDR2 SYDVKM. In DNA, the CDR3 is TGTGCCAGCAGTTCGACTAGCGGGATGGGGCAGTATTTT. Translated: CASSSTSGMGQYF.